This T cell receptor (beta chain) was sequenced for a study of monozygotic twins with inflammatory bowel disease. CDR1 MNHEY and CDR2 SMNVEV come from the germline V gene (reference sequence). The CDR3 is 14 amino acids. The authors used 3500 ng of total RNA per TCR library. TCRalpha and TCRbeta cDNA went through two nested PCRs of approximately 16 and 10 cycles. TCRdb reprocessed the 5' RACE reads, with one entry per CDR3 protein and no DNA. The sample totals 150,000 or so distinct CDR3 sequences. The sequenced sample was blood. The clonotype originates from a human donor with ulcerative colitis or Crohn's disease, or a healthy co-twin of an affected twin (not recorded which). The chain employs TRBV27 and TRBJ2-7; the D call from TCRdb, TRBD1, cannot be confirmed without DNA. The CDR3 spells CASSSRTEAYEQYF.